The 8 T cell receptor beta chains below all came from one sample that was sequenced in a study of blood T cell repertoires in COVID-19. The protocol was immunoSEQ multiplex PCR, while the TCRdb copy is restricted to in-frame clones and leaves out a portion. The sample lists around 250,000 clones; about four fifths were seen once. The specimen was peripheral blood. The origin of the receptors is a woman between 18 and 29 years old with acute or convalescent COVID-19.

In this sample, this clone turned up once. This chain connects TRBV7-2 to TRBJ1-1; D perhaps matches TRBD1 (6 bases). Germline assignment: CDR1 SGHTA and CDR2 FQGNSA. There are 15 residues in the CDR3. The V gene lost 1 base and the J gene lost 1 base, with 10 bases spanning the gap. DNA of the CDR3: TGTGCCAGCAGCTTAGTAGGGGGTTCGAACACTGAAGCTTTCTTT. Translating it yields CASSLVGGSNTEAFF.

The chain uses TRBV6-4 and TRBJ2-1; the D gene is possibly TRBD2 (6 bases). The V gene's germline CDR1 is MRHNA and CDR2 SNTAGT. This CDR3 comprises 13 residues. Trimming removed 4 bases from V and 9 bases from J, with 13 bases in between. For the CDR3, the DNA is TGTGCCAGCAGTGTTAGCGGTCGGGGTGAGCAGTTCTTC. It is translated as CASSVSGRGEQFF.

This clone was counted a few times. The chain uses TRBV21-1 and TRBJ1-2; the table's D call of TRBD1 was not tested on the DNA. TRBV21-1 is listed as a pseudogene. The length of the CDR3 is 18 residues. For the CDR3, the DNA is TGTGCCAGCAGCAAAGAAAGGGGCAGGGTAAACTCCTACTATGGCTACACCTTC. It specifies CASSKERGRVNSYYGYTF.

The rearrangement uses TRBV19 and TRBJ1-1; D not certain. V dropped 7 bases and J dropped 11 bases, with 14 bases sitting between them. CDR1 LNHDA and CDR2 SQIVND come from the germline V gene (reference sequence). The CDR3 sequence is 11 residues long. This chain's CDR3 is CASKIVGFAFF. CDR3 DNA sequence: TGTGCCAGTAAAATTGTGGGCTTCGCTTTCTTT.

V is TRBV5-1 and J is TRBJ2-7; TRBD1 agrees at 7 bases. The CDR3 extends over 14 amino acids. V dropped 0 bases and J dropped 6; count of bases not matched to a gene: 6. Germline CDR1 SGHRS, CDR2 YFSETQ. CDR3 residues: CASSLGAGGFEQYF. CDR3 DNA: TGCGCCAGCAGCTTGGGGGCAGGGGGTTTCGAGCAGTACTTC.

V and J are TRBV6-5 and TRBJ1-1; 7 bases map to TRBD1. CDR1 is MNHEY and CDR2 is SVGAGI in the germline V gene. V shed 2 bases and J 3 bases; nucleotides not matched to a gene: 0. This CDR3 comprises 13 residues. The CDR3 is CASSYGTDTEAFF. The CDR3, as DNA: TGTGCCAGCAGTTACGGGACAGACACTGAAGCTTTCTTT.

The gene calls are TRBV7-2 and TRBJ2-5, with D unclear. The CDR3 runs 13 residues. Germline V lookup: CDR1 SGHTA, CDR2 FQGNSA. The V gene lost 5 bases and the J gene lost 5 bases, with 12 bases spanning the gap. This CDR3 reads CASSPNHGETQYF. As DNA, the CDR3 is TGTGCCAGCAGCCCGAATCACGGGGAGACCCAGTACTTC.

The V and J genes are TRBV10-1 and TRBJ2-7, with 9 bases lining up with TRBD2. The V gene end was trimmed by 2 bases and the J gene end by 3 bases; junction bases not matched to a gene: 8. The CDR3 runs 16 residues. CDR1 and CDR2 (germline): WNHNN, SYGVQD (reference sequence). The CDR3 coding sequence is TGCGCCAGCAGTGAGAGTCGCGGGAGGGATTGCTACGAGCAGTACTTC. Its protein product is CASSESRGRDCYEQYF.